This T cell receptor (beta chain) comes out of a study of blood T cell repertoires in COVID-19. For the study at large: Acute and convalescent COVID-19 samples came from the United States, Italy and Spain. Sources were T cells, B-cell-depleted T cells, or PBMCs; the material itself was cDNA or gDNA.

The CDR3 is made up of 13 amino acids. Germline values: CDR1 MNHEY, CDR2 SVGAGI. V lost 7 bases, J lost 3 bases, and 13 bases lay in between. Per the original data handling: The assay estimated nucleated cells by amplifying reference gene primers. Clones were read by immunoSEQ multiplex PCR, and TCRdb kept only the in-frame ones, dropping some. Clone size and V and J calls were adopted from that table, with D and trimming inferred from the DNA. The sample contains around 110,000 clones, 89% of which appear only once. Sequences were obtained from peripheral blood. This clonotype originated in a man between 40 and 49 years old with active or convalescent COVID-19. V usage is TRBV6-5 and J usage is TRBJ2-7, with D possibly matching TRBD2 (6 bases). For the CDR3, the DNA is TGTGCCAGCACCAAGGGACTGATCTACGAGCAGTACTTC. Protein product: CASTKGLIYEQYF.